This TCR beta chain was captured in a study of T cells after yellow fever vaccination (dated by TCRdb to the late 2010s). About the study as a whole: The SMART-Seq v4 Ultra Low Input RNA kit was used to prepare libraries from fractions with low cell numbers. To track T-cell clones before and after primary and booster YFV17D yellow fever vaccination, bulk TCR alpha and beta repertoires were sequenced longitudinally. Two healthy male donors, one aged 18 to 29 and one aged 30 to 40 years, made up the cohort. Blood was collected at multiple timepoints before and after primary and secondary immunization, and bulk PBMC replicates and cell subsets were isolated. The investigation overall reported the following: Computational filtering was required because FACS-sorted repertoires could contain abundant contaminating clonotypes from the bulk population. The secondary T-cell response was found to be weaker but faster than the primary response, with a peak reached on day 5 rather than on day 15. A small share of clonotypes was detected in both CD4 and CD8 compartments, with the overlap likely arising from convergent recombination. The study included only a couple of donors, which limits how far the findings can be generalized. After the booster, most clones that had expanded after primary vaccination were detected again (around 96% of CD4 and around 88% of CD8), suggesting broad maintenance of memory.

The germline V gene encodes CDR1 LNHNV and CDR2 YYDKDF (reference sequence). The junction shows trimming of 4 bases on V and 0 bases on J, plus 9 bases between the germline ends. From its cysteine to its phenylalanine, the CDR3 spans 15 amino acids. Only the CDR3 part of the read is kept: 45 bases, read in frame from the first base. In light of the paper, this sample's treatment or condition label describes: live attenuated yellow fever vaccine strain. At every blood-draw timepoint, two biological replicates of bulk PBMCs were collected. PBMCs were isolated from peripheral blood using a standard Ficoll-Paque protocol. TriZol was used to extract RNA from bulk PBMCs, CD4 and CD8 fractions, and dextramer-positive and dextramer-negative fractions. Sequencing was performed on an Illumina NovaSeq 6000. Synthesis of TCR cDNA relied on 5'RACE template switching, a step that introduced a universal primer site along with unique molecular identifiers. Priming of cDNA synthesis was performed from both the TCR alpha and TCR beta constant segments. Libraries were amplified in two PCR steps, with sample barcodes and sequencing adapters added in the second step. Libraries were sequenced on Illumina HiSeq 2500 (2x100 bp) or NovaSeq (2x150 bp). On the study's bioinformatics: Reads were demultiplexed and collapsed into UMI consensus sequences with MIGEC, and V(D)J alignment was performed with MiXCR. Vaccine-responding clonotypes were identified with edgeR using replicate PBMC samples, with FDR below 0.01 and a log2 fold change above 5 up to day 15 being required. Bulk clonotypes were assigned CD4 or CD8 identity according to which sequenced CD4 or CD8 repertoire held them at higher abundance. The public reads were quality trimmed at Q25 with fastp and then assembled into clones with MiXCR by TCRdb, keeping productive beta chains. Rows with one shared CDR3 protein collapse into an entry with the most common genes and DNA. The V and J calls, along with clone size, are taken from TCRdb and not from the paper's own processing. The sample data list some 340,000 distinct CDR3 sequences, and approximately 4% of these were observed just once. The ten largest account for around 23% of the sample.

With regard to this clonotype: Its target antigen remains unknown. No much larger clone exists at a distance of one base, and base qualities are not known.

Here the chain combines TRBV15 and TRBJ2-2; TRBD2 is a weak D gene call, 7 bases matching. Sequencing used PBMCs, obtained 5 days after the yellow fever booster vaccination. The TCR was taken from a man in his late teens or twenties who received the YFV17D yellow fever vaccine. The base sequence is TGTGCCACCAGCATAGGGGGGGCGAACACCGGGGAGCTGTTTTTT. Its translation is CATSIGGANTGELFF.